These T cell receptor beta chains were read from a single sample in a study of T cell repertoires in cytomegalovirus infection. These receptors' antigens are unknown. TCRdb re-analysed the reads in MiXCR, keeping a single row per CDR3 protein. Of approximately 990,000 distinct CDR3 sequences listed, less than 35% are singletons. The sequencing here drew on cultured CD8+ T cells from PBMCs, taken from culture after CMV antigen stimulation. These receptor sequences come from a human donor in good health (CMV status not recorded). Some clones in this sample may be carry-over from other donors' samples. CDR3s include the opening cysteine and the closing phenylalanine or tryptophan. A D gene is named only where the DNA matches it firmly. Some rows mark clone size as missing; the rest say once, few, many or name a class of expanded clone.

d_call clone_size j_call v_call cdr3_nt cdr3_aa
. few TRBJ2-6 TRBV9 TGTGCCAGCAGCGTAGGAGACTCTGGGGCCAACGTCCTGACTTTC CASSVGDSGANVLTF
. . TRBJ2-2 TRBV7-6 TGTGCCAGCAGCCCCCTTCCCGAGCTGTTTTTT CASSPLPELFF
TRBD1 . TRBJ1-6 TRBV27 TGTGCCAGCAGTTCGAGGGGGCGCGGGAATTCACCCCTCCACTTT CASSSRGRGNSPLHF
TRBD2 few TRBJ2-5 TRBV7-6 TGTGCCAGCAGCTTAGACCCGTTTGGACTAGCGGGGGAGGATGAGACCCAGTACTTC CASSLDPFGLAGEDETQYF
. . TRBJ1-4 TRBV9 TGTGCCAGCAGCGTAGGGATGGGGCCCGCGGTCCCTAATGAAAAACTGTTTTTT CASSVGMGPAVPNEKLFF
. . TRBJ1-5 TRBV6-1 TGTGCCAGCAGTGAAGCGGGGTGGCGGACCAATCAGCCCCAGCATTTT CASSEAGWRTNQPQHF
TRBD1 . TRBJ1-4 TRBV9 TGTGCCAGCAGCCAGAGATGGACAGGCTACGAAAAACTGTTTTTT CASSQRWTGYEKLFF
. . TRBJ1-6 TRBV6-5 TGTGCCAGCAGTTACTCGACCCCCGGGGGTTCTTATAATTCACCCCTCCACTTT CASSYSTPGGSYNSPLHF
TRBD1 . TRBJ2-5 TRBV27 TGTGCCAGCTGCGAAGAGACGACAGGGCCCTTCCAAGAGACCCAGTACTTC CASCEETTGPFQETQYF
TRBD1 few TRBJ1-4 TRBV12-3/TRBV12-4 TGTGCCAGCGGACTTCTGGGACAGGGGGAAAAACTGTTTTTT CASGLLGQGEKLFF
. . TRBJ1-2 TRBV7-9 TGTGCCAGCAGCTTAGCGCAGATCCCCTATGGCTACACCTTC CASSLAQIPYGYTF